This T cell receptor (beta chain) was sequenced during a study of CD8 T cells in ankylosing spondylitis (dated by TCRdb to 2017 to 2019). Describing the broader study: T cell receptor beta repertoires were profiled in healthy donors and ankylosing spondylitis patients so that disease-linked TCR variants could be found. Peripheral blood was sampled, and synovial fluid was also collected from ankylosing spondylitis patients. The full study cohort comprised 25 ankylosing spondylitis patients and approximately 100 healthy donors.

Per the germline V gene, SQVTM is the CDR1 and ANQGSEA is the CDR2. The CDR3 contains 12 residues, cysteine and phenylalanine counted. Kept here is only the CDR3 DNA, which spans 36 bases and is read in frame from base 1. Points the paper makes about the study in general: A TCR beta motif of several highly homologous amino acid variants appeared characteristic of blood from ankylosing spondylitis patients. In peripheral blood, the disease-linked clones were found at relatively low frequencies and had a CD8+ phenotype. Some motif variants had previously been reported in the synovial fluid and blood of reactive arthritis patients, which suggests shared mechanisms of disease initiation. The disease-linked clones were reported to be significantly enriched in matched synovial fluid samples from ankylosing spondylitis patients.

This clonotype was recorded a few times. Which antigen it targets is not known. Base qualities were left out, and no much larger clone turns up one base away. TCRdb records Illumina HiSeq 2500 as the sequencer. Quantitative 5'-RACE with molecular barcodes was the method used to prepare the TCR beta libraries. In the original analysis: A new computational method, built on a probabilistic model of VDJ rearrangement, was used to identify disease-linked TCR variants. Using fastp at Q25 and MiXCR, TCRdb reprocessed the public reads and kept productive beta chains. Each record represents a unique CDR3 protein, reported with the most common genes and DNA among its rows. For this entry, the V and J calls and clone size follow TCRdb and not the study's own pipeline. Present in this sample are hundreds of thousands of distinct CDR3 sequences, 20% of which were seen just once. Of the sample, around 13% is held by the ten largest clones.

The chain uses TRBV29-1 and TRBJ1-6; the D segment cannot be called with confidence. This sequence originates from a male donor with ankylosing spondylitis or in good health (not recorded which). Sample: blood, either unsorted or a sorted T cell fraction (not recorded which). The DNA is as follows: TGCTCCTTCCTCATGGATAATTCACCCCTCCACTTT. It codes for CSFLMDNSPLHF.